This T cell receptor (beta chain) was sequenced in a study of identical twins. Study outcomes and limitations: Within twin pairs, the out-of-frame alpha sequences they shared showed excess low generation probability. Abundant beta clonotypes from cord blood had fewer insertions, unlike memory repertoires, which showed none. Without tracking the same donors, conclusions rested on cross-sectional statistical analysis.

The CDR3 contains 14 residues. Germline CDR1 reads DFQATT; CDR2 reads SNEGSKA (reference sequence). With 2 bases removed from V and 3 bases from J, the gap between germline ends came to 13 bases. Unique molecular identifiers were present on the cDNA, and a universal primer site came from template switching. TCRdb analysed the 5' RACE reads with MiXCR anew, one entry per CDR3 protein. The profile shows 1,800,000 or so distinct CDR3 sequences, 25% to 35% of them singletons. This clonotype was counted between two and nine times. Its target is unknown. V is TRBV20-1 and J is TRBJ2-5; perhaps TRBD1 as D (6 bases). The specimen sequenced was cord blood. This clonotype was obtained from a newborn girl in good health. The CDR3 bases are TGCAGTGCTAGAATAGCAGGGGTTAAAGAGACCCAGTACTTC. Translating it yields CSARIAGVKETQYF.